This T cell receptor beta chain was identified in a study of T cells in Graves' hyperthyroidism and ophthalmopathy. Looking at the study overall: The initial diagnosis was the point when peripheral blood was collected, ahead of any treatment.

General study points: Blood also held most thyroid clonotypes expanded beyond 0.001.

The CDR3 runs 15 residues. The germline V gene encodes CDR1 LNHDA and CDR2 SQIVND (reference sequence). Unmatched junction bases numbered 6, after V lost 5 bases and J lost 0 bases. Each diagnosis drew on symptoms, thyroxine, TRAb, thyroid ultrasound and orbital computed tomography findings. On this clonotype itself: Its antigen is currently unknown.

TCR beta CDR3 regions were amplified from RNA transcripts. First-round RT-PCR targeting the TCR CDR3 was performed with the HTBI primer set. TCRdb fed the multiplex PCR reads into MiXCR, producing one record per CDR3 protein. The sample lists roughly 530,000 distinct CDR3 sequences; about a sixth were seen once. The material sequenced was blood. V and J are TRBV19 and TRBJ1-1; 7 nucleotides align to TRBD1. This clonotype originated in a woman under 30 with Graves' ophthalmopathy. As DNA, the CDR3 is TGTGCCAGTAGTTCGAACAGGGGCATGAACACTGAAGCTTTCTTT. Protein product: CASSSNRGMNTEAFF.